The 14 T cell receptor beta chains below were found in one sample sequenced in a study of blood T cell repertoires in COVID-19. Libraries were prepared by immunoSEQ multiplex PCR; TCRdb keeps only in-frame clonotypes and omits some of them. The sample consists of some 74,000 clones, approximately 80% of them appearing once. Sequencing was performed on peripheral blood. The origin of the receptors is a human donor in a cohort sampled during active COVID-19.

The rearrangement links TRBV6-5 to TRBJ2-7; TRBD1 is a possible D gene (6 bases). Between the trimmed V and J ends, which lost 6 bases and 4 bases, there was a span of 10 bases. This CDR3 has 12 residues. The V gene's germline CDR1 is MNHEY and CDR2 SVGAGI. CDR3 in amino acids: CASSFTGYEQYF. The CDR3 coding sequence is TGTGCCAGCAGCTTCACAGGGTACGAGCAGTACTTC.

In this sample, this clone turned up a few times. This chain joins TRBV30 and TRBJ1-1; 10 bases fit TRBD1. V trimming: 4 bases; J trimming: 5 bases; junction bases outside the gene matches: 7. CDR3 length: 14 residues. Germline V CDR1 and CDR2: GTSNPN, SVGIG (reference sequence). Written as DNA, the CDR3 is TGTGCCTGGAATAGGGACAGGGGTGGTACTGAAGCTTTCTTT. Residues: CAWNRDRGGTEAFF. The full variable domain, its missing parts supplied by reference TRBV30 and TRBJ1-1, is SQTIHQWPATLVQPVGSPLSLECTVEGTSNPNLYWYRQAAGRGLQLLFYSVGIGQISSEVPQNLSASRPQDRQFILSSKKLLLSDSGFYLCAWNRDRGGTEAFFGQGTRLTVV.

This sequence joins TRBV5-1 and TRBJ2-3, with D maybe TRBD2 (6 bases). CDR3 length: 15 amino acids. CDR1 is SGHRS and CDR2 is YFSETQ in the germline V gene. With 2 bases removed from V and 3 bases from J, the gap between germline ends came to 13 bases. CDR3 nucleotides: TGCGCCAGCAGCTTCGGGCTAGCGTTTACAGATACGCAGTATTTT. Its translation is CASSFGLAFTDTQYF.

This clone was counted between two and nine times. V is TRBV2 and J is TRBJ1-1; a possible D gene is TRBD1 (5 bases). The CDR3 is made up of 11 amino acids. With 7 bases removed from V and 6 bases from J, the gap between germline ends came to 9 bases. Germline-derived CDR1 and CDR2 are SNHLY and FYNNEI. The CDR3 bases are TGTGCCAGCACAGGGTTCGCTGAAGCTTTCTTT. This sequence encodes CASTGFAEAFF.

The CDR3 DNA reads as TGTGCCAGCAGCCCTTGGGGACTACCGAACTACGAGCAGTACGTC. It codes for CASSPWGLPNYEQYV. This sequence joins TRBV3-1 (or the pseudogene TRBV3-2) and TRBJ2-7; 7 positions match TRBD2. Germline V gene lookup returns CDR1 LGHDT and CDR2 YNNKEL (reference sequence). J was trimmed by 3 bases and V by 4 bases; bases with no gene match: 9. The CDR3 is 15 residues long.

This clone was seen only a few times. The chain carries TRBV30 and TRBJ1-2; 7 bases map to TRBD1. CDR3 length: 13 amino acids. From germline, CDR1 is GTSNPN and CDR2 SVGIG (reference sequence). V was pared by 1 base and J by 8 bases, with 7 bases of the junction left unmatched. The CDR3 sequence is CAWSEGQTEGYTF. CDR3 bases: TGTGCCTGGAGTGAGGGACAGACAGAGGGCTACACCTTC.

The chain couples TRBV6-5 to TRBJ2-7, with D possibly TRBD1 on 6 matching bases. The length of the CDR3 is 15 residues. Germline CDR1 and CDR2: MNHEY and SVGAGI. The V end was cut by 7 bases, the J end by 5 bases, with 21 bases between. Here the CDR3 reads CASKTAGVGYNEQYF. CDR3 coding DNA: TGTGCCAGCAAAACCGCAGGGGTCGGATATAACGAGCAGTACTTC.

The J gene is TRBJ1-4, the V gene TRBV5-1; D remains unclear. Germline assignment: CDR1 SGHRS and CDR2 YFSETQ. Trimming took 0 bases from V and 7 from J, leaving 7 bases between them. This CDR3 contains 13 residues. The CDR3 reads CASSLGVREKLFF. The DNA of the CDR3 is TGCGCCAGCAGCTTGGGAGTTCGTGAAAAACTGTTTTTT.

This chain uses TRBV11-2 with TRBJ2-2, with 10 bases aligning to TRBD1. Per the germline V gene, CDR1 is SGHAT and CDR2 is FQNNGV. The CDR3 runs to 17 residues. Trimming took 4 bases from V and 0 from J; bases not matched to a gene: 5. The CDR3 DNA sequence: TGTGCCAGCAGCTACCGGACAGGGGGTTCGAACACCGGGGAGCTGTTTTTT. It specifies CASSYRTGGSNTGELFF.

The chain is built from TRBV29-1 and TRBJ1-4; TRBD1 aligns across 7 bases. V lost 6 bases to trimming and J lost 8 bases; unmatched junction nucleotides: 12. Per germline, CDR1 SQVTM and CDR2 ANQGSEA. This CDR3 spans 14 amino acids. CDR3 DNA sequence: TGCAGCGTCCGCGGGCCAGGGGGATTCGAAAAACTGTTTTTT. Its protein product is CSVRGPGGFEKLFF.

The chain combines TRBV5-8 with TRBJ2-1; 9 positions agree with TRBD1. The CDR3 has 13 amino acids. The germline V gene encodes CDR1 SGHTS and CDR2 YDEGEE. With V trimmed by 4 bases and J by 8 bases, 4 bases remained unmatched. The CDR3 nucleotides are TGTGCCAGCAGCAAGGACAGGGGCTATGAGCAGTTCTTC. Amino acid sequence: CASSKDRGYEQFF.

The chain couples TRBV6-6 to TRBJ1-1; the D is unclear. Germline V gives CDR1 MNHNY, CDR2 SVGAGI (reference sequence). The CDR3 extends over 14 amino acids. V was cut by 0 bases and J by 4 bases, with 9 bases left in between. In nucleotides, the CDR3 is TGTGCCAGCAGTTACTCAGGGCGGGGCACTGAAGCTTTCTTT. Its protein is CASSYSGRGTEAFF.

The rearrangement uses TRBV7-8 and TRBJ1-4; 11 bases agree with TRBD1. Per the germline V gene, CDR1 is SGHVS and CDR2 is FQNEAQ. The CDR3 extends over 16 amino acids. Trimming removed 5 bases from V and 10 bases from J; junction bases left unmatched: 12. CDR3 DNA: TGTGCCAGCAGCGAACGTGGACAGGGGGCCGGAGTAAAACTGTTTTTT. Translated: CASSERGQGAGVKLFF.

This clone was detected once. This rearrangement joins TRBV10-1 to TRBJ1-2; D is uncertain. Per the germline V gene, CDR1 is WNHNN and CDR2 is SYGVQD (reference sequence). This CDR3 has 13 amino acids. V gave up 4 bases and J gave up 4 bases, with 10 bases separating them. The CDR3 spells CASSGVGGYGYTF. CDR3 bases: TGCGCCAGCAGTGGGGTAGGCGGCTATGGCTACACCTTC.